This TCR beta chain was recovered during a study of radiotherapy plus CTLA-4 blockade in lung cancer. Across the whole study: Objective responses were seen in about a sixth of patients, disease control in about 30%.

Alongside CTLA-4 blockade with ipilimumab, patients with chemo-refractory metastatic non-small-cell lung cancer received focal radiation. The CDR3 totals 14 residues. Trimming removed 0 bases at V and 2 bases at J, with 8 bases between. The germline gives CDR1 SGHRS, CDR2 YFSETQ. On this clone: Its antigen is currently unknown.

Study-wide results and limits: Early clone dynamics of blood T cells, plus interferon-beta, reportedly predicted response best. Tumor-derived TCR clones expanded in blood after radiotherapy plus ipilimumab.

Clones were read by immunoSEQ multiplex PCR, and TCRdb kept only the in-frame ones, dropping some. The sample carries more than 50,000 clones, roughly four fifths recorded once. The receptor comes from a human donor with non-small cell lung cancer who had a complete response to radiotherapy plus ipilimumab. This specimen was peripheral blood, taken from a patient treated with radiotherapy plus ipilimumab. V usage is TRBV5-1 and J usage is TRBJ2-5; a weak D match, TRBD1 (5 bases). This CDR3 reads CASSLGTTQETQYF. The CDR3 nucleotides are TGCGCCAGCAGCTTGGGGACAACTCAAGAGACCCAGTACTTC.